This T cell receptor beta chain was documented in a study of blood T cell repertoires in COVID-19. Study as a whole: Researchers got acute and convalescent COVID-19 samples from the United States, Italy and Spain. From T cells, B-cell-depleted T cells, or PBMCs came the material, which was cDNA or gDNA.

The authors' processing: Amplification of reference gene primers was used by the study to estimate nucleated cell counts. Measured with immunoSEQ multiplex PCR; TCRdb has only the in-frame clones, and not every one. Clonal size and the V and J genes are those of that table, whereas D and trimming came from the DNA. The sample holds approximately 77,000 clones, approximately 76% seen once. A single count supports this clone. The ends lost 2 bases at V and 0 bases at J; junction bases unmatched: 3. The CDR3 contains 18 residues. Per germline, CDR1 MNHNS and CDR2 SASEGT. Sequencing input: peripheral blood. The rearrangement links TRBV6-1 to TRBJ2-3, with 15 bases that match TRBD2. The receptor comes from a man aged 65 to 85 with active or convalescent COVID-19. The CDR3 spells CASSERGLAGGSTDTQYF. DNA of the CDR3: TGTGCCAGCAGTGAAAGGGGACTAGCGGGGGGTAGCACAGATACGCAGTATTTT.